Included here is one T cell receptor (beta chain) sequence, with context. The target antigen is unknown. The sample comes from a study of response to subunit inactivated influenza vaccine. Broader study findings: A suggestion made by the authors is that each seasonal influenza vaccination recruits few new T cells.

The CDR3 loop spans 18 amino acids. MiXCR was run by TCRdb on the RT-PCR reads, yielding one entry per CDR3 protein. The sample carries 450,000 to 600,000 distinct CDR3 sequences, approximately 15% recorded once. This chain connects TRBV21-1 to TRBJ2-1; the table's D call, TRBD2, was not checked against the DNA. TRBV21-1 is annotated as a pseudogene. The clonotype originates from a man aged 50 to 69 who received an inactivated influenza vaccine. Specimen: CD4+ T cells sorted from PBMCs, collected around 25 months after vaccination. The CDR3 coding sequence is TGTGCCAGCAGCAAAGTCTTATGTCTAGCGGGAGGGCCTGATGAGCAGTTCTTC. Protein sequence: CASSKVLCLAGGPDEQFF.